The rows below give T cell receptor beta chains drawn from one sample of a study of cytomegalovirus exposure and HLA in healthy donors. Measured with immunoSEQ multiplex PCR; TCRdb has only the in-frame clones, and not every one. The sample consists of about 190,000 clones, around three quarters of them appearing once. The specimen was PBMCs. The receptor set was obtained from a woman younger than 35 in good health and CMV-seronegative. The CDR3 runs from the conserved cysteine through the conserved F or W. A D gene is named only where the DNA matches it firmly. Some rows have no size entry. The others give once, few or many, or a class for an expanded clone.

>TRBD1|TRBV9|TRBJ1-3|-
TGTGCCAGCAGCGTGACAGGGGGTTCTGGAAACACCATATATTTT
CASSVTGGSGNTIYF
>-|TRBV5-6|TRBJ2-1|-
TGTGCCAGCAGCCTTTGGACAGTCTCAGCGGGGACCAATGAGCAGTTCTTC
CASSLWTVSAGTNEQFF
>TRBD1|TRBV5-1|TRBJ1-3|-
TGCGCCAGCAGTGCCGGGACAGGCCCCTCGGCTGGAAACACCATATATTTT
CASSAGTGPSAGNTIYF
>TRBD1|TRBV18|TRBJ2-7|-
TGTGCCAGCTCACAGGGACAGACCTCCTACGAGCAGTACTTC
CASSQGQTSYEQYF
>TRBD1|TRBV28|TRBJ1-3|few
TGTGCCAGCAGTTTATACGGACAGGGGAGCTCTGGAAACACCATATATTTT
CASSLYGQGSSGNTIYF
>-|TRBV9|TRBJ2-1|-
TGTGCCAGCAGCGTTGGCCTCGAAATCTCCTACAATGAGCAGTTCTTC
CASSVGLEISYNEQFF
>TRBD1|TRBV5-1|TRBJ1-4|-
TGCGCCAGCAGCTTAGGGACAGGGAATGAAAAACTGTTTTTT
CASSLGTGNEKLFF
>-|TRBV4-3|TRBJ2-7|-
TGCGCCAGCAGCCAAGAGGAGGGAACCACCTACGAGCAGTACTTC
CASSQEEGTTYEQYF
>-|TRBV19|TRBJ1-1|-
TGTGCCAGTAGTATAAGCCCGGGGGCTGAAGCTTTCTTT
CASSISPGAEAFF
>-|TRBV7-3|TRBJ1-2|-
TGTGCCAGCATGGGGAGGGATGGGTTTAGCTATGGCTACACCTTC
CASMGRDGFSYGYTF
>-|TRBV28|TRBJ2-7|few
TGTGCCAGCAGTTTAGGTCCCGAGGAGGGACACGAGCAGTACTTC
CASSLGPEEGHEQYF
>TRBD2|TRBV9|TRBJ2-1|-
TGTGCCAGCAGCGTGGGAGGGGCAGACTACAATGAGCAGTTCTTC
CASSVGGADYNEQFF
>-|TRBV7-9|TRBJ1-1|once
TGTGCCAGCAGCTCCGACCCAAGATCCCTACAGGGGAACACTGAAGCTTTCTTT
CASSSDPRSLQGNTEAFF
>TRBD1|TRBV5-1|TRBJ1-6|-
TGCGCCAGCAGCTCGGGACAGACTTATAATTCACCCCTCCACTTT
CASSSGQTYNSPLHF
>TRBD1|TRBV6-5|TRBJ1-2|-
TGTGCCAGCAGCCACAGGGGAGCGGGTAATGGCTACACCTTC
CASSHRGAGNGYTF
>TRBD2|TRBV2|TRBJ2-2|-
TGTGCCAGCAGGCTTACTAGCGGGAGGTTCGGGGAGCTGTTTTTT
CASRLTSGRFGELFF
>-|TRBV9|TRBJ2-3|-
TGTGCCAGCAGCGTAGAACTAGGGACTAGCACAGATACGCAGTATTTT
CASSVELGTSTDTQYF
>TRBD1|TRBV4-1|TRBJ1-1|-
TGCGCCAGCAGCCGAACAGGGGTCCAGGGGGACACTGAAGCTTTCTTT
CASSRTGVQGDTEAFF
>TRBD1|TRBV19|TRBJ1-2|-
TGTGCCAGTAGTTTGGGACAGTACTATGGCTACACCTTC
CASSLGQYYGYTF
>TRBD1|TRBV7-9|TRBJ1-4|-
TGTGCCAGCAGCCCCCCGACAGGGCAGAATGAAAAACTGTTTTTT
CASSPPTGQNEKLFF